One sample yielded the 27 T cell receptor beta chains listed below, sequenced in a study of blood T cell repertoires in COVID-19. Only in-frame clones appear in the TCRdb table, and some are missing; sequencing was by immunoSEQ multiplex PCR. The data show about 41,000 clones, nearly 90% seen once. The sequenced sample was peripheral blood. The receptors shown here come from a man in his sixties with acute or convalescent COVID-19.

The count of this clone is one. The rearrangement uses TRBV5-3 and TRBJ1-5; no reliable D call. TRBV5-3 is labeled an ORF, and its function is uncertain. The CDR3 sequence is 14 residues long. V lost 1 base and J 3 bases, leaving 8 bases between the germline ends. The CDR3 sequence: CARSLKGDNQPQHF. CDR3 bases: TGTGCCAGAAGCTTGAAGGGAGACAATCAGCCCCAGCATTTT.

J is TRBJ1-5 and V is TRBV12-3 or TRBV12-4; 10 bases are a match to TRBD1. CDR3 length: 13 residues. Unmatched junction bases numbered 4, after V lost 7 bases and J lost 7 bases. CDR3 DNA sequence: TGTGCCAGCACGGGACAGGGGTACCAGCCCCAGCATTTT. Translated, it gives CASTGQGYQPQHF.

This clone was counted between two and nine times. This sequence joins TRBV11-2 and TRBJ1-4; D remains unclear. The CDR3 is 15 residues long. Germline assignment: CDR1 SGHAT and CDR2 FQNNGV. Trimming removed 3 bases from V and 8 bases from J, with 16 bases in between. The CDR3 protein is CASSFQAGRGEKLFF. The CDR3 region has the DNA TGTGCCAGCAGCTTTCAGGCTGGAAGAGGGGAAAAACTGTTTTTT. Together with reference TRBV11-2 and TRBJ1-4, the CDR3 gives the full variable domain: EAGVAQSPRYKIIEKRQSVAFWCNPISGHATLYWYQQILGQGPKLLIQFQNNGVVDDSQLPKDRFSAERLKGVDSTLKIQPAKLEDSAVYLCASSFQAGRGEKLFFGSGTQLSVL.

The rearrangement links TRBV18 to TRBJ2-5; no clear D gene. Trimming stripped 1 base from V and 0 bases from J, with 6 bases between. Germline V lookup: CDR1 KGHSH, CDR2 LQKENI. The CDR3 is made up of 14 amino acids. The CDR3 sequence: CASSPLKYQETQYF. The CDR3 DNA is TGTGCCAGCTCACCACTAAAATACCAAGAGACCCAGTACTTC.

This chain links TRBV4-3 with TRBJ1-3, with D uncertain. The CDR3 loop spans 19 amino acids. CDR1 is LGHNA, CDR2 YSLEER, per germline. V gave up 0 bases and J gave up 1 base, with 19 bases separating them. The CDR3 is CASSQDLGRSDTSGNTIYF. CDR3 nucleotide sequence: TGCGCCAGCAGCCAAGACCTAGGGCGTAGCGACACTTCTGGAAACACCATATATTTT.

V and J are TRBV27 and TRBJ1-1, with D maybe TRBD1 (6 bases). CDR1 and CDR2 (germline): MNHEY, SMNVEV (reference sequence). Trimming pared 3 bases from V and 4 bases from J, leaving 21 bases between. This CDR3 contains 17 residues. The CDR3 reads CASSFWVTGGLGTEAFF. CDR3 DNA sequence: TGTGCCAGCAGTTTTTGGGTGACGGGGGGCCTGGGCACTGAAGCTTTCTTT.

The chain links TRBV29-1 to TRBJ2-6, with a tentative D call TRBD1 (5 bases). V lost 6 bases and J lost 0, with 12 bases in between. The V gene's germline CDR1 is SQVTM and CDR2 ANQGSEA. This CDR3 contains 15 residues. The CDR3 nucleotides read TGCAGCGTCCGAAGTCAGGGCTCTGGGGCCAACGTCCTGACTTTC. As protein: CSVRSQGSGANVLTF.

V is TRBV3-1 (or the pseudogene TRBV3-2) and J is TRBJ1-2; D unresolved. Germline assignment: CDR1 LGHDT and CDR2 YNNKEL (reference sequence). The CDR3 loop spans 12 amino acids. Trimming removed 3 bases at V and 6 bases at J, with 8 bases between. CDR3 sequence (DNA): TGTGCCAGCAGCCACGGTTCTAATGGCTACACCTTC. Its translation: CASSHGSNGYTF.

This clone was found a few times. This chain uses TRBV29-1 with TRBJ1-2, with D perhaps matching TRBD1 (5 bases). The CDR3 is made up of 11 amino acids. Germline V lookup: CDR1 SQVTM, CDR2 ANQGSEA. Between the trimmed V and J ends, which lost 6 bases and 8 bases, there was a span of 13 bases. The CDR3 coding sequence is TGCAGCGTCGATGACAGCTACGGCTACACCTTC. It translates to CSVDDSYGYTF.

The rearrangement links TRBV30 to TRBJ2-3; D is unclear. The CDR3 consists of 12 residues. CDR1 is GTSNPN and CDR2 is SVGIG in the germline V gene (reference sequence). V gave up 0 bases and J gave up 4 bases, with 5 bases separating them. Here the CDR3 DNA reads TGTGCCTGGAGTGTCTACCCAGATACGCAGTATTTT. The encoded protein is CAWSVYPDTQYF.

CDR3 sequence reads: CASSPSSGNTIYF. The DNA of the CDR3 is TGTGCCAGCAGCCCCTCCTCTGGAAACACCATATATTTT. This chain uses TRBV27 with TRBJ1-3; D uncertain. The germline gives CDR1 MNHEY, CDR2 SMNVEV (reference sequence). V was pared by 6 bases and J by 0 bases, with 6 bases between. The CDR3 has 13 residues.

This chain links TRBV3-1 (or the pseudogene TRBV3-2) with TRBJ2-7; 10 bases agree with TRBD1. The CDR3 is 14 residues long. CDR1 and CDR2 from the germline V gene are LGHDT and YNNKEL (reference sequence). J was trimmed by 5 bases and V by 5 bases; bases with no gene match: 6. CDR3 in DNA: TGTGCCAGCAGCTACGGACAGGGGGTCGACGAGCAGTACTTC. Protein sequence: CASSYGQGVDEQYF.

This chain uses TRBV28 with TRBJ2-5; 10 bases align to TRBD2. The CDR3 spans 14 residues. J gave up 5 bases and V 7 bases, and 7 bases lay outside the gene matches. CDR1 is MDHEN and CDR2 is SYDVKM in the germline V gene. The CDR3 loop reads CASKSGGADETQYF. The CDR3 DNA reads as TGTGCCAGCAAGAGCGGGGGGGCCGATGAGACCCAGTACTTC.

The chain couples TRBV2 to TRBJ1-1; 7 bases fit TRBD1. CDR3 length: 15 amino acids. The V and J ends lost 7 bases and 3 bases, in that order; junction bases with no gene match: 11. Germline V gene data show CDR1 as SNHLY and CDR2 as FYNNEI. For the CDR3, the DNA is TGTGCCAGCATCACTGCGGGACAGAGGGACACTGAAGCTTTCTTT. Residues: CASITAGQRDTEAFF.

V and J are TRBV10-3 and TRBJ2-2; D is perhaps TRBD2 (6 bases). The CDR3 has 14 residues. The V gene's germline CDR1 is ENHRY and CDR2 SYGVKD. V lost 4 bases to trimming and J lost 4 bases, with 10 bases between them. The CDR3 loop reads CAISVTGVTGELFF. CDR3 DNA: TGTGCCATCAGTGTGACGGGGGTCACCGGGGAGCTGTTTTTT.

This sequence joins TRBV9 and TRBJ2-1, with 13 bases aligning to TRBD2. The length of the CDR3 is 16 residues. CDR1 and CDR2 from the germline V gene are SGDLS and YYNGEE. Trimming took 0 bases from V and 12 from J; bases not matched to a gene: 9. The CDR3 DNA follows: TGTGCCAGCAGCGTAGTCCCACTAGCGGGGGGGCTCGGGCAGTTCTTC. It codes for CASSVVPLAGGLGQFF.

The gene calls are TRBV11-3 and TRBJ2-2; maybe TRBD1 (6 bases). The CDR3 consists of 15 residues. CDR1 is SGHNT and CDR2 is YENEEA in the germline V gene. Trimming took 5 bases from V and 1 from J, leaving 11 bases between them. Here the CDR3 DNA reads TGTGCCAGCAGCCCTTTACAGGGGAACACCGGGGAGCTGTTTTTT. Translated: CASSPLQGNTGELFF.

This clone has more than one count but fewer than ten. This same CDR3 is encoded by further DNA sequences in the sample. V and J are TRBV6-2 or TRBV6-3 and TRBJ1-5; maybe TRBD1 (5 bases). This CDR3 comprises 15 residues. Trimming stripped 2 bases from V and 2 bases from J, with 10 bases between. Germline V gives CDR1 MNHEY, CDR2 SVGEGT. CDR3 residues: CASSYGGAGNQPQHF. DNA for the CDR3: TGTGCCAGCAGTTACGGCGGGGCAGGCAATCAGCCCCAGCATTTT.

This chain connects TRBV3-1 (or the pseudogene TRBV3-2) to TRBJ2-2; D perhaps matches TRBD1 (5 bases). CDR1 is LGHDT, CDR2 YNNKEL, per germline (reference sequence). The CDR3 covers 15 residues. V was shortened by 3 bases and J by 3 bases, with 11 bases between the two germline ends. CDR3 in amino acids: CASSHSGFDTGELFF. The CDR3 region has the DNA TGTGCCAGCAGCCATTCAGGGTTTGACACCGGGGAGCTGTTTTTT.

Comments on this clone: This sample also contains other DNA sequences that code for the same CDR3. The CDR3 loop is CAWSVRENTEAFF. As DNA, the CDR3 is TGTGCCTGGAGTGTGAGGGAGAACACTGAAGCTTTCTTT. The V call is TRBV30, the J call TRBJ1-1, with D unresolved. The V end lost 0 bases, the J end lost 1 base, and 6 bases lay between the germline ends. The CDR3 covers 13 residues. The germline CDR1 and CDR2 sequences are GTSNPN and SVGIG (reference sequence).

The J gene is TRBJ2-7, the V gene TRBV5-8; the D gene is possibly TRBD1 (5 bases). V lost 0 bases and J 3 bases, leaving 10 bases between the germline ends. CDR3 length: 14 amino acids. CDR1 is SGHTS and CDR2 is YDEGEE in the germline V gene. The CDR3 bases are TGTGCCAGCAGCTTGGCCCCAGGGTTCTACGAGCAGTACTTC. Its protein is CASSLAPGFYEQYF. The full variable domain, in which reference TRBV5-8 and TRBJ2-7 provide the parts outside the CDR3, is EAGVTQSPTHLIKTRGQQATLRCSPISGHTSVYWYQQALGLGLQFLLWYDEGEERNRGNFPPRFSGRQFPNYSSELNVNALELEDSALYLCASSLAPGFYEQYFGPGTRLTVT.

This chain links TRBV25-1 with TRBJ1-4, with D perhaps matching TRBD1 (5 bases). Trimming shortened V by 1 base and J by 8 bases, and 8 bases separated the two germline ends. Germline CDR1 and CDR2: MGHDK and SYGVNS. This CDR3 has 13 amino acids. DNA of the CDR3: TGTGCCAGCAGTGAATTCAGGGAAGAAAAACTGTTTTTT. This codes for CASSEFREEKLFF.

The chain combines TRBV18 with TRBJ1-5, with 7 bases identical to TRBD1. The CDR3 totals 16 residues. V shed 0 bases and J 5 bases; nucleotides not matched to a gene: 7. Germline values: CDR1 KGHSH, CDR2 LQKENI. For the CDR3, the DNA is TGTGCCAGCTCACCACCCAGTGGACAGGCCTATCAGCCCCAGCATTTT. This codes for CASSPPSGQAYQPQHF. The full variable domain, completed using reference TRBV18 and TRBJ1-5, is NAGVMQNPRHLVRRRGQEARLRCSPMKGHSHVYWYRQLPEEGLKFMVYLQKENIIDESGMPKERFSAEFPKEGPSILRIQQVVRGDSAAYFCASSPPSGQAYQPQHFGDGTRLSIL.

The J gene is TRBJ1-1, the V gene TRBV29-1; D is ambiguous. Trimming cost V 5 bases and J 0 bases, with 7 bases left between them. Per germline, CDR1 SQVTM and CDR2 ANQGSEA. The CDR3 consists of 12 residues. The CDR3 bases are TGCAGCGTTACAGTGCTGAACACTGAAGCTTTCTTT. Residues: CSVTVLNTEAFF.

The rearrangement links TRBV30 to TRBJ1-5; 11 nucleotides match TRBD1. Germline assignment: CDR1 GTSNPN and CDR2 SVGIG (reference sequence). The CDR3 sequence is 14 residues long. V lost 0 bases and J lost 5; bases outside the gene matches: 0. As DNA, the CDR3 is TGTGCCTGGAGTGTGGACAGGGGGCATCAGCCCCAGCATTTT. The encoded protein is CAWSVDRGHQPQHF.

The chain combines TRBV9 with TRBJ1-3, with 9 bases fitting TRBD1. Germline CDR1 reads SGDLS; CDR2 reads YYNGEE. This CDR3 has 14 residues. V shed 10 bases, J shed 1 base, and the junction held 6 bases outside the gene matches. CDR3 amino acids: CASSGQGSGNTIYF. The CDR3 region has the DNA TGTGCCTCCTCGGGACAGGGATCTGGAAACACCATATATTTT.

This clone has just a few counts. This chain uses TRBV6-2 or TRBV6-3 with TRBJ1-1; no clear D gene. The CDR3 consists of 15 residues. Deletions cut 0 bases from V and 4 bases from J, with 12 bases between. From germline, CDR1 is MNHEY and CDR2 SVGEGT. The CDR3 nucleotides read TGTGCCAGCAGTTACTCGAGAGGGCGGGGCACTGAAGCTTTCTTT. Encoded protein: CASSYSRGRGTEAFF.